The clone carrying this T cell receptor (beta chain) was detected a few times. The antigen is not known. This entry belongs to a study of T cells after yellow fever vaccination. MiXCR, applied by TCRdb to the 5' RACE reads, yields one record per CDR3 protein. In the table there are tens of thousands of distinct CDR3 sequences, roughly 6.9% of which are singletons. Overall study findings and caveats: FACS-sorted repertoires could contain abundant clonotypes contaminating from the bulk population.

The CDR3 is made up of 15 amino acids. Between the trimmed V and J ends, which lost 4 bases and 1 base, there was a span of 13 bases. Germline CDR1 reads MNHNS; CDR2 reads SASEGT. The sample in question was CD8+ T cells sorted from PBMCs, obtained 4 to 6 days after the first yellow fever vaccination. This sequence was found in a man aged 18 to 35 who received the YFV17D yellow fever vaccine. The V gene is TRBV6-1, the J gene TRBJ1-1; D is possibly TRBD1 (5 bases). The CDR3 loop is CASSGGGYQNTEAFF. CDR3 DNA: TGTGCCAGCAGTGGGGGGGGATATCAGAACACTGAAGCTTTCTTT.